Shown below are 30 T cell receptor beta chains from a single sample sequenced in a study of shared clonotypes between healthy human individuals (dated by TCRdb to the early 2020s). CD8 naive samples were CD45RO-negative cells positively selected for CCR7, giving a CD45RA+CCR7+ population that excluded TemRA cells. To prepare the library, the immunoSEQ multiplex PCR assay was applied. TCRdb holds this immuneACCESS table with in-frame rearrangements only. Some clones are missing; in checked studies, unresolved V genes explain under half, and the rest has no known cause. For this sample there are about 610,000 clones; approximately 96% appear just once. The ten largest clonotypes hold 0.095% to 0.13% of the sample. Sequencing used naive CD8+ T cells sorted from blood. Explained via the paper, the cell subset or site label denotes: CD45RA+CCR7+. These receptors all stem from a young woman in good health.

Comment on this clone: The identical CDR3 is also encoded by other nucleotide sequences in the sample. This chain uses TRBV5-4 with TRBJ2-1; D gene ambiguous. There are 11 residues in the CDR3. Germline V gene data show CDR1 as SGHNT and CDR2 as YYREEE (reference sequence). Trimming stripped 4 bases from V and 5 bases from J, with 4 bases between. Here the CDR3 reads CASSLDNEQFF. CDR3 sequence (DNA): TGTGCCAGCAGCCTGGACAATGAGCAGTTCTTC. Drawing the rest from reference TRBV5-4 and TRBJ2-1, the complete variable domain is ETGVTQSPTHLIKTRGQQVTLRCSSQSGHNTVSWYQQALGQGPQFIFQYYREEENGRGNFPPRFSGLQFPNYSSELNVNALELDDSALYLCASSLDNEQFFGPGTRLTVL.

The chain has TRBV27 and TRBJ1-1; D uncertain. The CDR3 contains 13 residues. Germline V gene lookup returns CDR1 MNHEY and CDR2 SMNVEV (reference sequence). V dropped 4 bases and J dropped 3 bases, with 9 bases sitting between them. DNA of the CDR3: TGTGCCAGCAGTTACGGGCTCGACACTGAAGCTTTCTTT. Encoded protein: CASSYGLDTEAFF.

This chain links TRBV9 with TRBJ2-7; 8 bases agree with TRBD1. The V segment lost 3 bases and the J segment 3 bases; nucleotides outside the gene matches: 5. This CDR3 contains 14 residues. CDR1 and CDR2 from the germline V gene are SGDLS and YYNGEE. The CDR3 DNA follows: TGTGCCAGCAGCGAACAGGGGGGAGGCTACGAGCAGTACTTC. This encodes CASSEQGGGYEQYF. Full variable domain (outside the CDR3, taken from reference TRBV9 and TRBJ2-7): DSGVTQTPKHLITATGQRVTLRCSPRSGDLSVYWYQQSLDQGLQFLIQYYNGEERAKGNILERFSAQQFPDLHSELNLSSLELGDSALYFCASSEQGGGYEQYFGPGTRLTVT.

The chain recombines TRBV27 with TRBJ1-5; D ambiguous. Trimming removed 2 bases at V and 6 bases at J, with 8 bases between. This CDR3 region has 13 residues. Germline V gene lookup returns CDR1 MNHEY and CDR2 SMNVEV (reference sequence). The CDR3: CASSLGVTQPQHF. The DNA for the CDR3 is TGTGCCAGCAGTTTAGGCGTAACTCAGCCCCAGCATTTT.

This clone was detected only once. One end of the junction is discordant with germline, which a read error may explain. The identical CDR3 is also encoded by other nucleotide sequences in the sample. The chain combines TRBV5-1 with TRBJ1-2; unclear D gene. The germline gives CDR1 SGHRS, CDR2 YFSETQ. The CDR3 has 13 residues. CDR3 sequence reads: CASSLGLNYGYTF. CDR3 sequence (DNA): TGCGCCAGCAGCTTGGGGCTTAACTATGGTTACACCTTC.

The chain links TRBV27 to TRBJ1-5; 8 bases map to TRBD1. V gave up 3 bases and J gave up 6 bases; unmatched junction bases: 4. The germline V gene has CDR1 MNHEY and CDR2 SMNVEV (reference sequence). The CDR3 extends over 14 amino acids. CDR3 bases: TGTGCCAGCAGTTTTGGACAGGGTGTTCAGCCCCAGCATTTT. This translates into CASSFGQGVQPQHF.

This sequence joins TRBV19 and TRBJ2-3; tentatively, D is TRBD1 or TRBD2 (5 bases each). The CDR3 extends over 17 amino acids. Germline CDR1 reads LNHDA; CDR2 reads SQIVND (reference sequence). Trimming cost V 0 bases and J 3 bases, with 16 bases left between them. CDR3 residues: CASSIDLWGSETDTQYF. For the CDR3, the DNA is TGTGCCAGTAGTATAGATCTGTGGGGGAGCGAGACAGATACGCAGTATTTT. The full variable domain, completed using reference TRBV19 and TRBJ2-3, is DGGITQSPKYLFRKEGQNVTLSCEQNLNHDAMYWYRQDPGQGLRLIYYSQIVNDFQKGDIAEGYSVSREKKESFPLTVTSAQKNPTAFYLCASSIDLWGSETDTQYFGPGTRLTVL.

The chain recombines TRBV2 with TRBJ1-2; no definite D call. The germline CDR1 and CDR2 sequences are SNHLY and FYNNEI. V was cut by 7 bases and J by 3 bases, with 15 bases left in between. This CDR3 is 14 amino acids long. The CDR3 loop reads CASKGRFTDYGYTF. The CDR3 nucleotides are TGTGCCAGCAAGGGCAGATTCACCGACTATGGCTACACCTTC.

This clone was observed a handful of times. This same CDR3 is encoded by further DNA sequences in the sample. The rearrangement joins TRBV7-7 to TRBJ1-1; D ambiguous. Germline V lookup: CDR1 SSHAT, CDR2 FNYEAQ (reference sequence). The CDR3 is 13 amino acids. Trimming pared 5 bases from V and 1 base from J, leaving 8 bases between. CDR3 nucleotide sequence: TGTGCCAGCAGCCTATCAGGGAACACTGAAGCTTTCTTT. Its translation: CASSLSGNTEAFF.

The rearrangement uses TRBV5-4 and TRBJ2-3; D may be TRBD2 (5 bases). This CDR3 comprises 16 residues. Trimming pared 4 bases from V and 3 bases from J, leaving 18 bases between. Germline-derived CDR1 and CDR2 are SGHNT and YYREEE (reference sequence). The CDR3 DNA is TGTGCCAGCAGCGTGACCCACCCGAGAGGGACAGATACGCAGTATTTT. Encoded protein: CASSVTHPRGTDTQYF.

The chain employs TRBV25-1 and TRBJ2-1; 14 bases are shared with TRBD2. The germline V gene encodes CDR1 MGHDK and CDR2 SYGVNS. V was clipped by 7 bases and J by 8 bases; unmatched bases: 4. CDR3 length equals 14 residues. CDR3 in amino acids: CASKTSGRVHEQFF. The CDR3 DNA is TGTGCCAGCAAGACTAGCGGGAGGGTCCATGAGCAGTTCTTC.

The chain is built from TRBV6-4 and TRBJ2-1, with D tentatively TRBD1 or TRBD2 (5 bases each). The CDR3 totals 15 residues. Germline lookup yields CDR1 MRHNA and CDR2 SNTAGT. Trimming removed 2 bases at V and 3 bases at J, with 11 bases between. The CDR3 DNA reads TGTGCCAGCAGTGACGGGACCGCGGGCTACAATGAGCAGTTCTTC. As protein: CASSDGTAGYNEQFF.

This chain connects TRBV7-6 to TRBJ2-2; a weak D match, TRBD2 (6 bases). Germline-derived CDR1 and CDR2 are SGHVS and FNYEAQ. This CDR3 comprises 15 residues. Between the trimmed V and J ends, which lost 4 bases and 2 bases, there was a span of 11 bases. The CDR3 DNA is TGTGCCAGCAGCTCGGTTGGACTAAACACCGGGGAGCTGTTTTTT. The encoded protein is CASSSVGLNTGELFF.

This rearrangement joins TRBV11-2 to TRBJ2-2, with 7 nucleotides matching TRBD2. CDR1 is SGHAT, CDR2 FQNNGV, per germline. The length of the CDR3 is 15 residues. V gave up 1 base and J gave up 8 bases; unmatched junction bases: 7. The CDR3 bases are TGTGCCAGCAGCTTAGGGGGCGGGAGTTCTGGGGAGCTGTTTTTT. Translating gives CASSLGGGSSGELFF.

V usage is TRBV28 and J usage is TRBJ1-1; D ambiguous. V was cut by 6 bases and J by 5 bases, with 16 bases left in between. This CDR3 region has 14 residues. CDR1 is MDHEN, CDR2 SYDVKM, per germline. CDR3 sequence: CASSDLWADTEAFF. CDR3 DNA sequence: TGTGCCAGCAGCGACCTATGGGCAGATACTGAAGCTTTCTTT.

The gene calls are TRBV16 and TRBJ2-1, with 7 bases identical to TRBD2. Per the germline V gene, CDR1 is KGHSY and CDR2 is FQNENV. The CDR3 is 16 residues long. The ends lost 1 base at V and 2 bases at J; junction bases unmatched: 5. The CDR3 reads CASSQWSSGTYNEQFF. The CDR3 bases are TGTGCCAGCAGCCAATGGTCAAGCGGGACCTACAATGAGCAGTTCTTC.

The chain uses TRBV6-1 and TRBJ1-5, with 8 positions matching TRBD1. V lost 1 base to trimming and J lost 7 bases; unmatched junction nucleotides: 6. Germline V gene sequence: CDR1 MNHNS, CDR2 SASEGT. CDR3 length: 15 amino acids. In DNA form, the CDR3 reads TGTGCCAGCAGTGAAGACAGGGGGGTCAGACAGCCCCAGCATTTT. It yields the protein CASSEDRGVRQPQHF.

Here the CDR3 DNA reads TGTGCCAGCAGTTACCACAGCCGGCCCGGGGAGCTGTTTTTT. Its translation: CASSYHSRPGELFF. The chain employs TRBV6-5 and TRBJ2-2; D is undetermined. There are 14 residues in the CDR3. Trimming removed 2 bases at V and 6 bases at J, with 10 bases between. Germline V lookup: CDR1 MNHEY, CDR2 SVGAGI.

This clone was observed once. The J gene is TRBJ1-1, the V gene TRBV28; D ambiguous. The V end lost 3 bases, the J end lost 2 bases, and 10 bases lay between the germline ends. The CDR3 spans 14 residues. Germline assignment: CDR1 MDHEN and CDR2 SYDVKM. CDR3 DNA sequence: TGTGCCAGCAGTTTCGGGCAGGATAACACTGAAGCTTTCTTT. Its translation: CASSFGQDNTEAFF. Full variable domain (rest looked up from reference TRBV28 and TRBJ1-1): DVKVTQSSRYLVKRTGEKVFLECVQDMDHENMFWYRQDPGLGLRLIYFSYDVKMKEKGDIPEGYSVSREKKERFSLILESASTNQTSMYLCASSFGQDNTEAFFGQGTRLTVV.

The gene calls are TRBV27 and TRBJ2-2; perhaps TRBD2 as D (6 bases). The CDR3 spans 14 residues. The germline CDR1 and CDR2 sequences are MNHEY and SMNVEV (reference sequence). The ends were cut back, 4 bases at V and 7 bases at J, with 13 bases in the middle. The CDR3 region has the DNA TGTGCCAGCAGTTCTGGAGGGAGCGTCGGGGAGCTGTTTTTT. This codes for CASSSGGSVGELFF.

The chain links TRBV20-1 to TRBJ2-5; the D gene is possibly TRBD1 (5 bases). Looked up from germline, CDR1 is DFQATT and CDR2 is SNEGSKA (reference sequence). Trimming took 5 bases from V and 4 from J, leaving 8 bases between them. CDR3 length: 11 amino acids. This CDR3 reads CSAPRVETQYF. The DNA for the CDR3 is TGCAGTGCTCCCAGGGTAGAGACCCAGTACTTC.

This chain connects TRBV2 to TRBJ1-5; D is perhaps TRBD1 (5 bases). There are 15 residues in the CDR3. V dropped 5 bases and J dropped 0 bases, with 11 bases sitting between them. Germline V gene data show CDR1 as SNHLY and CDR2 as FYNNEI. The DNA of the CDR3 is TGTGCCAGCAGTCTTGACAGCGGTAGCAATCAGCCCCAGCATTTT. Its translation is CASSLDSGSNQPQHF.

This sequence joins TRBV5-5 and TRBJ2-7, with D unclear. This CDR3 spans 14 amino acids. The V end lost 4 bases, the J end lost 3 bases, and 14 bases lay between the germline ends. Germline-derived CDR1 and CDR2 are SGHKS and YYEKEE (reference sequence). CDR3 protein: CASSPTGSDYEQYF. For the CDR3, the DNA is TGTGCCAGCAGCCCCACCGGGTCCGACTACGAGCAGTACTTC.

The CDR3 DNA reads as TGTGCCAGCAGTGATCCAAACAAAAACGGAGAGACCCAGTACTTC. Amino acid sequence: CASSDPNKNGETQYF. The chain combines TRBV2 with TRBJ2-5; the D is unclear. CDR3 length: 15 residues. V dropped 3 bases and J dropped 4 bases, with 15 bases sitting between them. The germline gives CDR1 SNHLY, CDR2 FYNNEI.

V usage is TRBV5-4 and J usage is TRBJ1-1, with unresolved D. The CDR3 length is 15 residues. Germline-derived CDR1 and CDR2 are SGHNT and YYREEE (reference sequence). Trimming took off 1 base at V and 1 base at J, with 11 bases between the two ends. CDR3 sequence (DNA): TGTGCCAGCAGCTTGTCCGGGTCCCCGAACACTGAAGCTTTCTTT. The encoded protein is CASSLSGSPNTEAFF. Based on the CDR3 plus reference TRBV5-4 and TRBJ1-1, the full variable domain is ETGVTQSPTHLIKTRGQQVTLRCSSQSGHNTVSWYQQALGQGPQFIFQYYREEENGRGNFPPRFSGLQFPNYSSELNVNALELDDSALYLCASSLSGSPNTEAFFGQGTRLTVV.

The genes are TRBV6-1 and TRBJ2-7; 7 bases are shared with TRBD2. Germline values: CDR1 MNHNS, CDR2 SASEGT. V trimming: 0 bases; J trimming: 4 bases; junction bases outside the gene matches: 6. CDR3 length equals 15 residues. This CDR3 reads CASSEAPGLLYEQYF. The CDR3 coding sequence is TGTGCCAGCAGTGAAGCGCCGGGACTACTATACGAGCAGTACTTC.

This chain joins TRBV29-1 and TRBJ2-1, with D tentatively TRBD1 (6 bases). Germline values: CDR1 SQVTM, CDR2 ANQGSEA. This CDR3 is built from 14 residues. V shed 5 bases and J shed 0 bases, with 11 bases lying between them. This CDR3 reads CSVQGKGSYNEQFF. DNA for the CDR3: TGCAGCGTTCAGGGGAAGGGCTCCTACAATGAGCAGTTCTTC.

This clone was picked up one time. The chain has TRBV6-1 and TRBJ2-7, with unresolved D. V was pared by 2 bases and J by 0 bases, with 5 bases between. The CDR3 spans 13 residues. Germline assignment: CDR1 MNHNS and CDR2 SASEGT. The CDR3 nucleotides read TGTGCCAGCAGTGAAACGTACTCCTACGAGCAGTACTTC. Amino acids: CASSETYSYEQYF.

V and J are TRBV5-4 and TRBJ1-2, with 9 bases identical to TRBD1. Germline loops: CDR1 SGHNT, CDR2 YYREEE (reference sequence). This CDR3 has 17 residues. V lost 0 bases, J lost 1 base, and 7 bases stayed unmatched. CDR3 sequence: CASSLGTGDPLNYGYTF. In DNA form, the CDR3 reads TGTGCCAGCAGCTTGGGGACAGGGGACCCTCTTAACTATGGCTACACCTTC.

CDR3 coding DNA: TGTGCCAGCAGCCAAGCGCAGGCCTACGAGCAGTACTTC. It is translated as CASSQAQAYEQYF. The chain couples TRBV14 to TRBJ2-7; D is undetermined. Germline V CDR1 and CDR2: SGHDN, FVKESK. V lost 1 base and J lost 2, with 6 bases in between. The CDR3 has 13 amino acids.